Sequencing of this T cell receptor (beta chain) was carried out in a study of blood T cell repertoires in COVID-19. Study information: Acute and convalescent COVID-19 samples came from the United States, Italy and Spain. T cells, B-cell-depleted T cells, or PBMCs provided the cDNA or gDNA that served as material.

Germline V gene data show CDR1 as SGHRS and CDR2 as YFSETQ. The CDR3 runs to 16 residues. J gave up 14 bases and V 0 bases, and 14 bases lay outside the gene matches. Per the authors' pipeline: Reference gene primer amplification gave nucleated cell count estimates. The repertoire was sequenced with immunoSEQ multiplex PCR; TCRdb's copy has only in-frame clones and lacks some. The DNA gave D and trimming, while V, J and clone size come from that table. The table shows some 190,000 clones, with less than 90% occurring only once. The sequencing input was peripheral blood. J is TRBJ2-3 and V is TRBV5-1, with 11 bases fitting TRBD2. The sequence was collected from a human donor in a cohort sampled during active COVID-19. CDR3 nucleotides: TGCGCCAGCAGCTTGGCACTAGCGGGAGCCGGAGCCAGCCCGTATTTT. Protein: CASSLALAGAGASPYF.